This T cell receptor beta chain comes out of a study of glioma-infiltrating T cells. Comments on this clonotype: Its antigen is unidentified.

TCR alpha and beta CDR3 regions were amplified from RNA using iRepertoire nested multiplex PCR. Tissue mRNA or PBMC total RNA, roughly 95-400 ng, went into one-step reverse transcription and amplification. TCRdb re-derived calls from the multiplex PCR reads in MiXCR, one entry per CDR3 protein. The sample records approximately 120,000 distinct CDR3 sequences, around 23% being singletons. Study outcomes and limitations: Only very few CDR3 sequences appeared in both tissue and blood. Non-neoplastic patients had below-expected tissue-blood divergence, while all gliomas exceeded expectation.

Unmatched junction bases numbered 16, after V lost 3 bases and J lost 10 bases. Germline lookup yields CDR1 SNHLY and CDR2 FYNNEI. CDR3 size: 17 residues. This TCR was sampled from a human donor with low-grade glioma or glioblastoma, undergoing nonglioma brain surgery, or in good health (not recorded which). Sequencing used glioma tissue, nonneoplastic brain tissue, or PBMCs (not recorded which). The V gene is TRBV2, the J gene TRBJ2-1; 9 bases agree with TRBD1. CDR3 sequence reads: CASSDNAWGQGPGEQFF. The CDR3 DNA follows: TGTGCCAGCAGTGACAACGCATGGGGACAGGGACCAGGCGAGCAGTTCTTC.